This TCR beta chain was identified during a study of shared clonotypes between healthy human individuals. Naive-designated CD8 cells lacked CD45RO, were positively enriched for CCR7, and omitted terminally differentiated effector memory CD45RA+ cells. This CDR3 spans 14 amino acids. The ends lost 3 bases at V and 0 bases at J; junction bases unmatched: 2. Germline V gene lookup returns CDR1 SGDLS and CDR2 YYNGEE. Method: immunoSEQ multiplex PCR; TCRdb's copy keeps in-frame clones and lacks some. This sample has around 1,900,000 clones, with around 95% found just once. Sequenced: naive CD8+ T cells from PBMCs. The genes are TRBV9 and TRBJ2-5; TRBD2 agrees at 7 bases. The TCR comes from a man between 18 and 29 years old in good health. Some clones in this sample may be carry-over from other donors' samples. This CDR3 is CASSEGRDQETQYF. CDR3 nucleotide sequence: TGTGCCAGCAGCGAAGGGAGGGACCAAGAGACCCAGTACTTC.